This T cell receptor beta chain was found in a study of T cells in Graves' hyperthyroidism and ophthalmopathy. Whole-study results and caveats: Median prediction lead before ophthalmopathy onset was 6 to 8 months with the model. Most thyroid clonotypes with frequency above 0.001 were detected in blood.

Blood sampling occurred at first hyperthyroidism diagnosis, ahead of any ophthalmopathy symptoms. PBMCs were collected from a roughly 9.7 ml volume of fresh peripheral blood. As regards this clonotype: The antigen is unknown.

Amplified regions were TCR beta CDR3 sequences from RNA transcripts. First-round RT-PCR with HTBI primers amplified the TCR CDR3 region. TCRdb independently ran MiXCR on the multiplex PCR reads; one entry per CDR3 protein. The sample records fewer than 300,000 distinct CDR3 sequences, 13% to 15% being singletons. Per germline, CDR1 LNHDA and CDR2 SQIVND (reference sequence). V was trimmed by 3 bases and J by 1 base, leaving 12 bases between them. CDR3 length: 15 amino acids. The source of this sequence is a woman aged 50 to 65 with Graves' hyperthyroidism that later progressed to Graves' ophthalmopathy. This chain links TRBV19 with TRBJ2-5; D not resolved. Sample: blood. CDR3 in DNA: TGTGCCAGTAGTATCGGTGATGCGCTCCAAGAGACCCAGTACTTC. As protein: CASSIGDALQETQYF.